This T cell receptor (beta chain) was identified during a study of T cell repertoires in cytomegalovirus infection. This clonotype was seen a few times. The target antigen is unknown. Germline V gives CDR1 WNHNN, CDR2 SYGVQD (reference sequence). V was cut by 0 bases and J by 0 bases, with 8 bases left in between. The CDR3 length is 16 residues. MiXCR was run by TCRdb on the reads, yielding one entry per CDR3 protein. This table holds around 340,000 distinct CDR3 sequences, roughly 28% found once. Source: cultured PBMCs, taken from culture after CMV antigen stimulation. The rearrangement uses TRBV10-1 and TRBJ2-2, with D perhaps being TRBD1 or TRBD2 (5 bases each). The TCR comes from a human donor in good health (CMV status not recorded). Some clones in this sample may be carry-over from other donors' samples. The CDR3 nucleotides read TGCGCCAGCAGTGAGTCGGGGGATGCGAACACCGGGGAGCTGTTTTTT. Its translation: CASSESGDANTGELFF.